This record looks at one T cell receptor (beta chain) sequence and its context. As yet, its antigen is unknown. These data originate in a study of shared clonotypes between healthy human individuals. Broader study findings: Blood was the sole source, and tissue repertoires probably differ.

At a deep level, the assay was run. Every subset had its genomic DNA shared out evenly among several immunoSEQ plates. Sequencing used immunoSEQ multiplex PCR; TCRdb keeps in-frame clones, though not all of them. The data show approximately 500,000 clones, 75% to 80% seen once. The V end was cut by 0 bases, the J end by 0 bases, with 19 bases between. Germline V gives CDR1 SGDLS, CDR2 YYNGEE. CDR3 size: 18 residues. The receptor comes from a woman aged 40 to 55 in good health. Some clones in this sample may be carry-over from other donors' samples. This chain links TRBV9 with TRBJ2-7, with TRBD2 as a possible D gene (6 bases). The sequencing input was PBMCs. The chain's CDR3 is CASSVAGNVAEGSYEQYF. The CDR3 DNA reads as TGTGCCAGCAGCGTAGCAGGTAACGTAGCGGAGGGCTCCTACGAGCAGTACTTC.